Ten or more counts support the clone carrying this TCR beta chain. Sample barcodes and UMIs were carried by the TCR alpha and TCR beta cDNA libraries that 5'RACE generated with constant-segment primers. Each CDR3 protein is one row after TCRdb ran MiXCR on the 5' RACE reads. This sample has 350,000 to 550,000 distinct CDR3 sequences, with approximately 18% found just once. This entry is derived from a study of T-cell memory formation after mild COVID-19. CDR1 is SGHRS and CDR2 is YFSETQ in the germline V gene. Trimming removed 0 bases at V and 2 bases at J, with 10 bases between. CDR3 length equals 15 residues.

J is TRBJ2-3 and V is TRBV5-1; maybe TRBD2 (5 bases). The source material was PBMCs or a T cell subset sorted from them (not recorded which). This receptor was obtained from a man aged 18 to 35 who had mild COVID-19 (a few samples of this study predate the infection). Cell type and time point are not known. The CDR3 nucleotides are TGCGCCAGCAGCTTGGGCCCCGGACTCACAGATACGCAGTATTTT. It specifies CASSLGPGLTDTQYF.